The 2 T cell receptor beta chains listed next were all sequenced from one sample in a study of human T cells and chemical hapten exposure. Time point: patch test 1, 2 weeks after DPC sensitization. Treatment of the sample: therapeutic diphenylcyclopropenone sensitization with weekly scalp DPC. Each CDR3 protein is one row after TCRdb ran MiXCR on the RACE reads. The table has about 110,000 distinct CDR3 sequences, 11% seen once; the top ten hold approximately 3.5%. This specimen consisted of whole blood, obtained in connection with sensitization to the hapten diphenylcyclopropenone (DPC). Every receptor here comes from a woman aged 35 to 49 with alopecia areata. Some clones in this sample may be carry-over from other donors' samples.

This clonotype was observed a few times. The chain is built from TRBV7-8 and TRBJ1-2; D is unresolved. CDR1 SGHVS and CDR2 FQNEAQ come from the germline V gene. The V end lost 5 bases, the J end lost 8 bases, and 9 bases lay between the germline ends. This CDR3 contains 11 residues. As DNA, the CDR3 is TGTGCCAGCAGCCCAGGAGAGGGCTACACCTTC. Protein sequence: CASSPGEGYTF.

This clonotype was observed at least ten times. The chain combines TRBV20-1 with TRBJ2-3, with D possibly matching TRBD2 (5 bases). With 1 base removed from V and 3 bases from J, the gap between germline ends came to 17 bases. In germline, CDR1 is DFQATT, CDR2 SNEGSKA (reference sequence). This CDR3 contains 16 residues. The CDR3 loop is CSARGVPGSRTDTQYF. CDR3 DNA: TGCAGTGCTAGAGGGGTCCCGGGGAGTAGGACAGATACGCAGTATTTT.